This entry lists 24 T cell receptor beta chains sequenced from one sample in a study of identical twins. Using its own MiXCR run on the 5' RACE reads, TCRdb lists one record per CDR3 protein. Of about 720,000 distinct CDR3 sequences listed, 8% to 9% are singletons. The same data also contributed to another study, on yellow fever vaccine responses in identical twins.

Source material: PBMCs. These receptors were collected from a woman in her late teens or twenties in good health.

This clonotype was picked up many times. The junction departs from germline at one end; a sequencing error may be responsible. The chain combines TRBV7-7 with TRBJ1-4; TRBD1 matches at 8 bases. The CDR3 loop spans 15 amino acids. Germline V gene data show CDR1 as SSHAT and CDR2 as FNYEAQ (reference sequence). Written as DNA, the CDR3 is TGTGCTAGCAGCTTAGGGACAGGCGGTAATGAAAAACTGTTTTTT. It specifies CASSLGTGGNEKLFF.

This clonotype appeared a few times. The chain joins TRBV12-3 or TRBV12-4 to TRBJ2-5; 12 nucleotides line up with TRBD2. V gave up 3 bases and J gave up 2 bases; unmatched junction bases: 7. The CDR3 spans 17 residues. CDR3 region: CASSFVLTSGGQETQYF. CDR3 nucleotides: TGTGCCAGCAGTTTTGTCTTGACTAGCGGGGGACAAGAGACCCAGTACTTC.

The chain carries TRBV7-8 and TRBJ2-5, with a possible D match to TRBD2 (5 bases). The CDR3 extends over 14 amino acids. Germline loops: CDR1 SGHVS, CDR2 FQNEAQ. V lost 4 bases and J 4 bases, leaving 13 bases between the germline ends. CDR3 residues: CASSSKAGVETQYF. Written as DNA, the CDR3 is TGTGCCAGCAGCTCCAAGGCGGGTGTAGAGACCCAGTACTTC.

The CDR3, as DNA: TGCGCCAGCAGCCAGTTATCTGGGGCCAACGTCCTGACTTTC. Translating it yields CASSQLSGANVLTF. The V gene is TRBV4-3, the J gene TRBJ2-6; D is uncertain. V was trimmed by 3 bases and J by 1 base, leaving 4 bases between them. The length of the CDR3 is 14 residues. Germline V gene sequence: CDR1 LGHNA, CDR2 YSLEER.

The V call is TRBV20-1, the J call TRBJ2-7, with a possible D match to TRBD2 (5 bases). V lost 4 bases and J 6 bases, leaving 16 bases between the germline ends. The CDR3 is 13 residues long. CDR1 and CDR2 (germline): DFQATT, SNEGSKA (reference sequence). CDR3 sequence: CSAKERSRLEQYF. As DNA, the CDR3 is TGCAGTGCTAAGGAGCGGTCTCGTCTCGAGCAGTACTTC.

This clonotype was counted only a few times. The chain uses TRBV11-2 and TRBJ2-3, with TRBD2 matching over 8 bases. CDR1 and CDR2 (germline): SGHAT, FQNNGV. The ends lost 1 base at V and 8 bases at J; junction bases unmatched: 8. The CDR3 is 15 residues long. The CDR3 loop reads CASSLVRREGVTQYF. The CDR3 region has the DNA TGTGCCAGCAGCTTAGTCCGCCGGGAGGGGGTTACGCAGTATTTT.

In its sample, this clonotype was seen a few times. The chain links TRBV4-3 to TRBJ2-4; D not resolved. The CDR3 length is 19 residues. V was trimmed by 4 bases and J by 0 bases, leaving 22 bases between them. Germline CDR1 reads LGHNA; CDR2 reads YSLEER. The CDR3 DNA reads TGCGCCAGCAGCCGCTTGGGCCGGGTCCACCCACAAGCCAAAAACATTCAGTACTTC. Encoded protein: CASSRLGRVHPQAKNIQYF.

This chain connects TRBV29-1 to TRBJ2-7; 9 positions match TRBD1. This CDR3 contains 13 residues. V dropped 6 bases and J dropped 2; count of bases not matched to a gene: 5. Germline V gene lookup returns CDR1 SQVTM and CDR2 ANQGSEA. CDR3 amino acids: CSVGQGRPYEQYF. For the CDR3, the DNA is TGCAGCGTAGGACAGGGGAGGCCCTACGAGCAGTACTTC.

A few counts support this clonotype. The chain is built from TRBV7-2 and TRBJ2-1; TRBD1 agrees at 8 bases. The V and J ends lost 3 bases and 2 bases, in that order; junction bases with no gene match: 3. CDR3 length: 15 amino acids. Germline V gene sequence: CDR1 SGHTA, CDR2 FQGNSA. CDR3 in DNA: TGTGCCAGCAGCTTGTGGACAGGGCCCTACAATGAGCAGTTCTTC. It codes for CASSLWTGPYNEQFF.

This rearrangement joins TRBV12-3 or TRBV12-4 to TRBJ2-1, with 8 bases aligning to TRBD1. V shed 3 bases and J 2 bases; nucleotides not matched to a gene: 6. CDR3 length: 16 amino acids. CDR3 DNA sequence: TGTGCCAGCAGTTTCCAGACAGGGGACCCCTACAATGAGCAGTTCTTC. Its translation is CASSFQTGDPYNEQFF.

CDR3 in amino acids: CSVGGLTGVYGYTF. DNA of the CDR3: TGCAGCGTTGGGGGATTAACAGGGGTTTATGGCTACACCTTC. The genes are TRBV29-1 and TRBJ1-2, with 7 bases aligning to TRBD1. This CDR3 region has 14 residues. The ends lost 4 bases at V and 5 bases at J; junction bases unmatched: 10. Germline V lookup: CDR1 SQVTM, CDR2 ANQGSEA.

This clonotype showed up many times. The rearrangement joins TRBV15 to TRBJ2-3; 10 bases line up with TRBD1. Germline CDR1 and CDR2: LNHNV and YYDKDF (reference sequence). Trimming cost V 1 base and J 6 bases; bases outside gene matches: 4. The CDR3 contains 15 residues. In nucleotides, the CDR3 is TGTGCCACCAGCAGAGTGACAGGGGGCGCCGATACGCAGTATTTT. Translated: CATSRVTGGADTQYF.

This clonotype was detected many times. The CDR3 here is CASPSQRVPTGELFF. In DNA, the CDR3 is TGTGCCAGCCCTTCTCAGCGGGTACCCACCGGGGAGCTGTTTTTT. The genes are TRBV12-3 or TRBV12-4 and TRBJ2-2; D may be TRBD2 (6 bases). This CDR3 spans 15 amino acids. The V and J ends lost 8 bases and 4 bases respectively, with 17 bases between them.

This clonotype was observed at least ten times. The V and J genes are TRBV28 and TRBJ2-5, with unresolved D. Trimming pared 4 bases from V and 4 bases from J, leaving 10 bases between. Germline values: CDR1 MDHEN, CDR2 SYDVKM. The CDR3 is 13 residues long. The CDR3 DNA reads as TGTGCCAGCAGTTCGGCTGGAAGAGAGACCCAGTACTTC. Amino acid sequence: CASSSAGRETQYF.

In this sample, this clonotype turned up many times. The V gene is TRBV3-1, the J gene TRBJ2-3; 13 bases align to TRBD2. The length of the CDR3 is 15 residues. Germline assignment: CDR1 LGHDT and CDR2 YNNKEL (reference sequence). Trimming took 6 bases from V and 4 from J; bases not matched to a gene: 4. CDR3 nucleotides: TGTGCCAGCAGGTTACTAGCGGGAGGGCCAGATACGCAGTATTTT. Translation gives CASRLLAGGPDTQYF.

The chain is built from TRBV27 and TRBJ2-7, with D possibly being TRBD2 (5 bases). CDR1 and CDR2 from the germline V gene are MNHEY and SMNVEV (reference sequence). The CDR3 covers 13 residues. V was shortened by 7 bases and J by 4 bases, with 14 bases between the two germline ends. The CDR3 protein is CASTPSTGYEQYF. In nucleotides, the CDR3 is TGTGCCAGCACCCCCTCAACGGGGTACGAGCAGTACTTC.

This clonotype showed up just a few times. V gene TRBV5-1 combines with J gene TRBJ1-6, with D possibly matching TRBD1 (5 bases). CDR1 and CDR2 (germline): SGHRS, YFSETQ. Trimming cost V 0 bases and J 7 bases, with 11 bases left between them. CDR3 length: 15 residues. CDR3 region: CASSLAIGENSPLHF. The DNA for the CDR3 is TGCGCCAGCAGCTTGGCGATAGGGGAGAATTCACCCCTCCACTTT.

This clonotype turned up a few times. The chain has TRBV15 and TRBJ2-1; TRBD1 matches at 11 bases. This CDR3 region has 16 residues. Trimming took 0 bases from V and 9 from J; bases not matched to a gene: 7. Germline CDR1 and CDR2: LNHNV and YYDKDF (reference sequence). CDR3 sequence reads: CATSRDLGTGGSEQFF. CDR3 sequence (DNA): TGTGCCACCAGCAGAGATCTGGGGACAGGGGGTAGTGAGCAGTTCTTC.

This chain links TRBV10-3 with TRBJ2-7; 7 nucleotides line up with TRBD1. CDR3 length equals 14 residues. The V gene's germline CDR1 is ENHRY and CDR2 SYGVKD. Trimming removed 2 bases from V and 0 bases from J; junction bases left unmatched: 1. As DNA, the CDR3 is TGTGCCATCAGTGAGCCAGGGGGCTCCTACGAGCAGTACTTC. As protein: CAISEPGGSYEQYF.

This clonotype has only a few counts. This chain uses TRBV20-1 with TRBJ2-3; 7 positions match TRBD2. Germline loops: CDR1 DFQATT, CDR2 SNEGSKA (reference sequence). CDR3 size: 16 residues. Trimming took 0 bases from V and 2 from J; bases not matched to a gene: 8. CDR3 bases: TGCAGTGCTAGAGATCTGGAGCGGGAACCCACAGATACGCAGTATTTT. Its translation is CSARDLEREPTDTQYF.

This clonotype showed up just a few times. The chain joins TRBV27 to TRBJ2-7; possibly TRBD2 for D (6 bases). Trimming pared 1 base from V and 0 bases from J, leaving 13 bases between. The CDR3 sequence is 16 residues long. Germline CDR1 MNHEY, CDR2 SMNVEV (reference sequence). The CDR3: CASSLYGGLSSYEQYF. DNA for the CDR3: TGTGCCAGCAGTTTATACGGCGGACTAAGCTCCTACGAGCAGTACTTC.

This clonotype was observed a few times. A junction end diverges from the germline sequence, so it may reflect a read error. The chain uses TRBV5-1 and TRBJ2-1; 9 positions agree with TRBD2. Germline-derived CDR1 and CDR2 are SGHRS and YFSETQ. There are 15 residues in the CDR3. CDR3 protein: CASSISGTSYTEQFF. As DNA, the CDR3 is TGCGCCAGCAGCATATCCGGGACTAGCTACACTGAGCAGTTCTTC.

This clonotype was detected only a few times. The gene calls are TRBV7-2 and TRBJ2-4; TRBD2 aligns across 12 bases. V gave up 5 bases and J gave up 2 bases; unmatched junction bases: 4. This CDR3 has 16 amino acids. CDR1 and CDR2 (germline): SGHTA, FQGNSA. The CDR3 is CASSMLAGGTKNIQYF. The CDR3 bases are TGTGCCAGCAGCATGCTAGCGGGAGGGACCAAAAACATTCAGTACTTC.

The sample holds many counts of this clonotype. The genes are TRBV28 and TRBJ2-2; the D gene is possibly TRBD1 (6 bases). Trimming took 5 bases from V and 4 from J, leaving 11 bases between them. The CDR3 loop spans 14 amino acids. Germline-derived CDR1 and CDR2 are MDHEN and SYDVKM. CDR3 region: CASSRDTSTGELFF. The CDR3 DNA is TGTGCCAGCAGTCGGGACACCTCCACCGGGGAGCTGTTTTTT. The variable domain in full, completed from reference TRBV28 and TRBJ2-2, reads DVKVTQSSRYLVKRTGEKVFLECVQDMDHENMFWYRQDPGLGLRLIYFSYDVKMKEKGDIPEGYSVSREKKERFSLILESASTNQTSMYLCASSRDTSTGELFFGEGSRLTVL.